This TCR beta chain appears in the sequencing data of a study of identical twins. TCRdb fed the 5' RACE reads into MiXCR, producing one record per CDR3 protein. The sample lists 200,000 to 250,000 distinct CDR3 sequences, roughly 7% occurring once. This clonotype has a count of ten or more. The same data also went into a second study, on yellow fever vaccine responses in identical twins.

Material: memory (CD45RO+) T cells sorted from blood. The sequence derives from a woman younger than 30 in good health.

CDR3 sequence (DNA): TGTGCCAGCAGTTTGTCACAGGACCGCTACACCTTC. Translated, it gives CASSLSQDRYTF. The V call is TRBV12-3 or TRBV12-4, the J call TRBJ1-2, with a weak D call TRBD1 (5 bases). Trimming removed 3 bases from V and 9 bases from J, with 11 bases in between. The CDR3 is made up of 12 amino acids.